A single sample is the source of the 10 T cell receptor beta chains below, sequenced in a study of identical twins. TCRdb analysed the 5' RACE reads with MiXCR anew, one entry per CDR3 protein. The sample holds about 890,000 distinct CDR3 sequences, 12% seen once. This sample also belongs to another study, concerning yellow fever vaccine responses in identical twins.

The specimen was PBMCs. Source of these receptors: a young woman in good health.

This clonotype was detected a few times. V gene TRBV28 combines with J gene TRBJ1-5, with D perhaps matching TRBD1 (6 bases). Trimming left V 2 bases short and J 4 bases short, with 12 bases between. The length of the CDR3 is 15 residues. Looked up from germline, CDR1 is MDHEN and CDR2 is SYDVKM. The CDR3 DNA follows: TGTGCCAGCAGTTTACGCCGGACAGAGAATCAGCCCCAGCATTTT. Translating it yields CASSLRRTENQPQHF.

The V gene is TRBV19, the J gene TRBJ2-6; possibly TRBD1 for D (6 bases). CDR3 length equals 19 residues. With 4 bases removed from V and 0 bases from J, the gap between germline ends came to 19 bases. Germline V gives CDR1 LNHDA, CDR2 SQIVND (reference sequence). Here the CDR3 reads CASSRDPAGAVSGANVLTF. The CDR3 nucleotides are TGTGCCAGTAGTAGGGATCCGGCAGGGGCGGTCTCTGGGGCCAACGTCCTGACTTTC.

This clonotype was counted only a few times. The chain has TRBV25-1 and TRBJ2-2; 12 nucleotides align to TRBD2. CDR3 length: 19 amino acids. Germline V gene lookup returns CDR1 MGHDK and CDR2 SYGVNS. Trimming took 2 bases from V and 6 from J; bases not matched to a gene: 13. CDR3 protein: CASSESLAGGPRGPGELFF. The CDR3 DNA follows: TGTGCCAGCAGTGAAAGCCTAGCGGGGGGGCCGCGGGGCCCCGGGGAGCTGTTTTTT.

The chain links TRBV29-1 to TRBJ2-3; D is tentatively TRBD1 or TRBD2 (5 bases each). The CDR3 covers 16 residues. Between the trimmed V and J ends, which lost 4 bases and 1 base, there was a span of 18 bases. CDR1 is SQVTM and CDR2 is ANQGSEA in the germline V gene. CDR3 nucleotides: TGCAGCGTTGTGGGGGAAGGGCATGCTCGCACAGATACGCAGTATTTT. This sequence encodes CSVVGEGHARTDTQYF.

This clonotype was counted ten times or more. The genes are TRBV5-1 and TRBJ2-5; 9 bases align to TRBD2. V shed 2 bases and J 4 bases; nucleotides not matched to a gene: 6. Germline V gene lookup returns CDR1 SGHRS and CDR2 YFSETQ. CDR3 length: 15 amino acids. CDR3 protein: CASSLSGGSGETQYF. The CDR3 DNA follows: TGCGCCAGCAGCTTAAGCGGGGGGTCGGGAGAGACCCAGTACTTC.

The V gene is TRBV25-1, the J gene TRBJ2-7; no firm D call. Trimming removed 7 bases at V and 5 bases at J, with 15 bases between. CDR1 is MGHDK and CDR2 is SYGVNS in the germline V gene. This CDR3 spans 13 amino acids. The CDR3, as DNA: TGTGCCAGCAACTCCGGACCGAACCACGAGCAGTACTTC. Its translation: CASNSGPNHEQYF.

This chain links TRBV5-4 with TRBJ2-3; 9 bases fit TRBD2. Trimming took 4 bases from V and 2 from J; bases not matched to a gene: 8. There are 16 residues in the CDR3. In germline, CDR1 is SGHNT, CDR2 YYREEE (reference sequence). The CDR3 loop reads CASSRVLAGFTDTQYF. Written as DNA, the CDR3 is TGTGCCAGCAGCCGGGTCCTAGCGGGGTTCACAGATACGCAGTATTTT.

This clonotype has a handful of counts. V is TRBV27 and J is TRBJ1-5; D not resolved. Trimming left V 2 bases short and J 1 base short, with 9 bases between. Germline values: CDR1 MNHEY, CDR2 SMNVEV (reference sequence). The CDR3 totals 15 residues. The CDR3 DNA reads TGTGCCAGCAGTTTACTCCCCGACAGCAATCAGCCCCAGCATTTT. Its protein product is CASSLLPDSNQPQHF.

The table lists this clonotype with a few counts. The J gene is TRBJ1-1, the V gene TRBV25-1; D might be TRBD1 (5 bases). CDR1 and CDR2 from the germline V gene are MGHDK and SYGVNS. The CDR3 has 12 amino acids. V was shortened by 9 bases and J by 1 base, with 9 bases between the two germline ends. The CDR3 protein is CASMTANTEAFF. The CDR3 coding sequence is TGTGCCAGTATGACAGCGAACACTGAAGCTTTCTTT.

This clonotype occurred a few times. The chain combines TRBV5-5 with TRBJ2-3; tentatively, D is TRBD1 (6 bases). Per germline, CDR1 SGHKS and CDR2 YYEKEE (reference sequence). This CDR3 is built from 16 residues. V dropped 2 bases and J dropped 2 bases, with 15 bases sitting between them. DNA for the CDR3: TGTGCCAGCAGCTTTAGGGGGATAGGCGCCACAGATACGCAGTATTTT. It codes for CASSFRGIGATDTQYF.